This T cell receptor beta chain derives from a study of T cell responses to AZD1222 COVID-19 vaccine. The study, taken as a whole, reports: White British people made up most donors, females outnumbered males, and clonal diversity was possibly underestimated. Across the whole spike, CD4 TCRs peaked at regions 160-218 and 743-854. No repertoire was sampled before or during the peak T cell response, only after it. Recipients of AZD1222 seropositive at baseline numbered only 6 or 7.

As to this clone: Its specificity is unknown.

Sequencing used immunoSEQ multiplex PCR; TCRdb keeps in-frame clones, though not all of them. The table lists some 150,000 clones, 85% to 95% of them singletons. Germline CDR1 reads MNHEY; CDR2 reads SVGAGI. V was trimmed by 6 bases and J by 6 bases, leaving 14 bases between them. The CDR3 extends over 13 amino acids. This TCR was sampled from an adult in good health. The genes are TRBV6-5 and TRBJ1-2; D is possibly TRBD1 (5 bases). This material consisted of peripheral blood, taken on day 0 of AZD1222 vaccination. The DNA for the CDR3 is TGTGCCAGCAGCGACAGTAAAGGGAATGGCTACACCTTC. Its translation: CASSDSKGNGYTF.